This entry lists 12 T cell receptor beta chains sequenced from one sample in a study of T cell clones after liver transplantation. Using immunoSEQ multiplex PCR, the repertoire was profiled, and TCRdb retains in-frame clones only, with some absent. The sample holds about 24,000 clones, 55% to 75% seen once. The sequencing here drew on CD4+ T cells from blood, taken before liver transplant. The source of these receptors is a human donor who received a liver transplant.

The V call is TRBV19, the J call TRBJ1-1; D call uncertain. Germline V gives CDR1 LNHDA, CDR2 SQIVND (reference sequence). This CDR3 has 14 amino acids. V shed 3 bases and J shed 0 bases, with 8 bases lying between them. CDR3: CASSMGTLNTEAFF. CDR3 coding DNA: TGTGCCAGTAGTATGGGAACATTGAACACTGAAGCTTTCTTT.

In its sample, this clone is medium-sized. The CDR3 here is CASSPKRRTSTQTQYF. The CDR3 DNA reads TGTGCCAGCAGTCCGAAAAGGAGGACTAGCACTCAGACCCAGTACTTC. V and J are TRBV6-6 and TRBJ2-5; 8 nucleotides align to TRBD2. CDR3 length equals 16 residues. Looked up from germline, CDR1 is MNHNY and CDR2 is SVGAGI (reference sequence). V shed 5 bases and J 6 bases; nucleotides not matched to a gene: 14.

This clone was detected once. The V and J genes are TRBV6-4 and TRBJ1-2; the D is unclear. Germline V gene lookup returns CDR1 MRHNA and CDR2 SNTAGT. CDR3 length: 14 residues. Trimming took off 10 bases at V and 4 bases at J, with 19 bases between the two ends. Here the CDR3 DNA reads TGTGCCACCCCCTGCGGAGAGCCACCCTATGGCTACACCTTC. It yields the protein CATPCGEPPYGYTF.

Sample share makes this clone medium-sized. The V and J genes are TRBV2 and TRBJ1-3; no firm D call. Germline V gene data show CDR1 as SNHLY and CDR2 as FYNNEI. Trimming removed 3 bases from V and 0 bases from J, with 9 bases in between. The CDR3 length is 15 residues. The CDR3 nucleotides are TGTGCCAGCAGTGATGCGGGTCCCTCTGGAAACACCATATATTTT. It specifies CASSDAGPSGNTIYF.

CDR3 coding DNA: TGCGCCAGCAGTCCCACAGGGACAGGGGGCTCAGAGACCCAGTACTTC. This translates into CASSPTGTGGSETQYF. The chain combines TRBV5-1 with TRBJ2-5; TRBD1 agrees at 12 bases. V was clipped by 5 bases and J by 4 bases; unmatched bases: 9. The length of the CDR3 is 16 residues. The germline gives CDR1 SGHRS, CDR2 YFSETQ.

The sample holds one count of this clone. The genes are TRBV16 and TRBJ1-5, with D possibly matching TRBD1 (6 bases). This CDR3 has 14 amino acids. The germline V and J ends were trimmed by 6 bases and 1 base, with 10 bases remaining between them. The germline CDR1 and CDR2 sequences are KGHSY and FQNENV. The CDR3 DNA sequence: TGTGCCAGCAGTCAGGGGACGAGCAATCAGCCCCAGCATTTT. It codes for CASSQGTSNQPQHF.

The chain links TRBV28 to TRBJ2-3; weak D call: TRBD1 (5 bases). CDR1 and CDR2 from the germline V gene are MDHEN and SYDVKM. V was cut by 8 bases and J by 4 bases, with 16 bases left in between. The CDR3 consists of 14 residues. CDR3 loop: CASRPGRVADTQYF. The CDR3 DNA sequence: TGTGCCAGCCGTCCCGGCAGGGTAGCAGATACGCAGTATTTT.

As DNA, the CDR3 is TGCAGCGTTGATTGGGGAGGGGGAAAGAGCTACACCTTC. This translates into CSVDWGGGKSYTF. V usage is TRBV29-1 and J usage is TRBJ1-2; TRBD1 might be the D (6 bases). This CDR3 region has 13 residues. Trimming removed 3 bases from V and 9 bases from J, with 17 bases in between. The germline gives CDR1 SQVTM, CDR2 ANQGSEA.

This chain connects TRBV7-2 to TRBJ2-1; possible D gene TRBD2, 5 bases. CDR1 and CDR2 (germline): SGHTA, FQGNSA. V gave up 2 bases and J gave up 8 bases, with 13 bases separating them. The CDR3 is 14 residues long. As DNA, the CDR3 is TGTGCCAGCAGCTTATCCGGGGTTGTGGATGAGCAGTTCTTC. It specifies CASSLSGVVDEQFF.

The chain recombines TRBV5-4 with TRBJ2-3, with D unclear. V lost 0 bases to trimming and J lost 4 bases, with 3 bases between them. The CDR3 is 12 amino acids. The germline CDR1 and CDR2 sequences are SGHNT and YYREEE (reference sequence). CDR3 in DNA: TGTGCCAGCAGCTTGGGGGCAGATACGCAGTATTTT. Its protein product is CASSLGADTQYF.

The chain combines TRBV7-6 with TRBJ2-5, with no clear D. Trimming stripped 1 base from V and 5 bases from J, with 11 bases between. This CDR3 is 14 amino acids long. The germline CDR1 and CDR2 sequences are SGHVS and FNYEAQ. The CDR3 sequence is CASSLVLARETQYF. The CDR3 region has the DNA TGTGCCAGCAGCTTAGTTTTGGCCCGGGAGACCCAGTACTTC.

The genes are TRBV5-1 and TRBJ2-7; 7 nucleotides line up with TRBD1. The junction had 6 bases not matched to a gene; V was cut back by 3 bases and J by 0 bases. The CDR3 consists of 15 residues. Germline lookup yields CDR1 SGHRS and CDR2 YFSETQ. CDR3: CASSSTGILSYEQYV. In DNA, the CDR3 is TGCGCCAGCAGCTCGACAGGGATCCTCTCCTACGAGCAGTACGTC.